This TCR beta chain came from a study of T-cell reconstitution after alpha-beta-depleted transplantation in children. Study results and limitations: Diversity of TCRbeta at day 60 was high in some patients, arising from surviving recipient T cells and thymic progenitors. Several hundred rapidly expanded clones from non-depleted graft cells reportedly supplied alpha-beta T cells about two months post-transplant. Once a year had passed after transplant, T-cell counts and diversity came mostly from newly produced T cells.

As it was prepared, the TCRbeta library received unique molecular identifiers. A single record per CDR3 protein comes from TCRdb applying MiXCR to the PCR reads. Of 350,000 to 500,000 distinct CDR3 sequences in the sample, roughly two fifths were seen once. This CDR3 is built from 16 residues. The V and J ends lost 4 bases and 0 bases, in that order; junction bases with no gene match: 6. Germline CDR1 DFQATT, CDR2 SNEGSKA (reference sequence). Only a few counts were recorded for this clonotype. The target antigen is unknown. This chain links TRBV20-1 with TRBJ2-7; 13 nucleotides line up with TRBD2. The source is a girl aged 2 to 10 with aplastic anemia, due to receive a stem cell transplant. The input for sequencing was PBMCs, taken before TCRalphabeta/CD19-depleted stem cell transplant. For the CDR3, the DNA is TGCAGTGCTAAGGGACTAGCGGGGAGAAGCTCCTACGAGCAGTACTTC. Translating gives CSAKGLAGRSSYEQYF.